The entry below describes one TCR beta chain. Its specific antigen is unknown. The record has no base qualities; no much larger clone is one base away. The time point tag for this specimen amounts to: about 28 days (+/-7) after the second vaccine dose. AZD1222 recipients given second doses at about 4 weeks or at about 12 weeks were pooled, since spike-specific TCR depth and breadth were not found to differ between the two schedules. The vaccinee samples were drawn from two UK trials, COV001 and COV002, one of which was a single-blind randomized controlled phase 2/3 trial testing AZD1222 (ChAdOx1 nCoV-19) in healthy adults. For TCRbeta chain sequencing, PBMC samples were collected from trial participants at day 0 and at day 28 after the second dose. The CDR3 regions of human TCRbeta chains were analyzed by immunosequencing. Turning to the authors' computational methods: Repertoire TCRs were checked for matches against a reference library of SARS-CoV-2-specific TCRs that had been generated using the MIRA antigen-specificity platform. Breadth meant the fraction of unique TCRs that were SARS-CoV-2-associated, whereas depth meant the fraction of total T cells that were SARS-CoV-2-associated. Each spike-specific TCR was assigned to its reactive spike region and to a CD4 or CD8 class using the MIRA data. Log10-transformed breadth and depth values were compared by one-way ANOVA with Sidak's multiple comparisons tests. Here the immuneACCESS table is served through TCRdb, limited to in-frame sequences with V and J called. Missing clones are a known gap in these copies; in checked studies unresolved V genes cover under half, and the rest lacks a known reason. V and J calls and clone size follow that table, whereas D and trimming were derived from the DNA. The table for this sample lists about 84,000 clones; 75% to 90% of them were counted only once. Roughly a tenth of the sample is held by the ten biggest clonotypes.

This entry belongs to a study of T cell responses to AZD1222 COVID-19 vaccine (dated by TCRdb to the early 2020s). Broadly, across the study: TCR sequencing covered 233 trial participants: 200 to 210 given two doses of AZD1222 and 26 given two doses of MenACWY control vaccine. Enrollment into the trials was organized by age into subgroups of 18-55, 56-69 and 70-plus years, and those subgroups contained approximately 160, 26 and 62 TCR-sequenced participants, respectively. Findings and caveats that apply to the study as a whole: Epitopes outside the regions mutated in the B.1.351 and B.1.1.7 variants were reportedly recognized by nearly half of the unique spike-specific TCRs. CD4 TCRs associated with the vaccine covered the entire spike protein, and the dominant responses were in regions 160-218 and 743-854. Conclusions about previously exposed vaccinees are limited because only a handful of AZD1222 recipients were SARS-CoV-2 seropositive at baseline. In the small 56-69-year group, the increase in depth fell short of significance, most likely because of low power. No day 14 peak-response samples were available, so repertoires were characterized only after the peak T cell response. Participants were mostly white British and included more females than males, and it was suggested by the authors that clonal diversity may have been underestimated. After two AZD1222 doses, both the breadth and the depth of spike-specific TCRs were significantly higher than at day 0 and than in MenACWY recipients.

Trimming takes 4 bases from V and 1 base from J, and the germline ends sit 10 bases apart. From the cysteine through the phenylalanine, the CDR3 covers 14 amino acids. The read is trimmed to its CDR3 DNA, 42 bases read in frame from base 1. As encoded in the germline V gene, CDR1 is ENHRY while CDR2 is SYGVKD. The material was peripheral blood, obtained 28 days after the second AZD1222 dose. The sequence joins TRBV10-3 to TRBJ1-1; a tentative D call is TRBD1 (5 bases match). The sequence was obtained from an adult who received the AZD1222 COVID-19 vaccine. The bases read TGTGCCATCAGTGTTGGAGGGGCGAACACTGAAGCTTTCTTT. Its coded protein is CAISVGGANTEAFF.